This T cell receptor beta chain was documented in a study of cytomegalovirus exposure and HLA in healthy donors. The CDR3 is 17 residues long. The V segment lost 3 bases and the J segment 8 bases; nucleotides outside the gene matches: 13. Germline assignment: CDR1 SGHNT and CDR2 YENEEA. Primers for the PCR totalled 60 Vbeta and 13 Jbeta. The method was immunoSEQ multiplex PCR; TCRdb's version includes in-frame clones alone and lacks a portion of them. The sample holds tens of thousands of clones. Sequenced material: PBMCs. The chain joins TRBV11-3 to TRBJ2-1, with 10 positions matching TRBD2. This receptor was taken from a man between 18 and 35 years old in good health and CMV-seropositive. DNA of the CDR3: TGTGCCAGCAGCTTCAAAGGAGCGGGAGGGAGGTACGATGAGCAGTTCTTC. Protein sequence: CASSFKGAGGRYDEQFF.